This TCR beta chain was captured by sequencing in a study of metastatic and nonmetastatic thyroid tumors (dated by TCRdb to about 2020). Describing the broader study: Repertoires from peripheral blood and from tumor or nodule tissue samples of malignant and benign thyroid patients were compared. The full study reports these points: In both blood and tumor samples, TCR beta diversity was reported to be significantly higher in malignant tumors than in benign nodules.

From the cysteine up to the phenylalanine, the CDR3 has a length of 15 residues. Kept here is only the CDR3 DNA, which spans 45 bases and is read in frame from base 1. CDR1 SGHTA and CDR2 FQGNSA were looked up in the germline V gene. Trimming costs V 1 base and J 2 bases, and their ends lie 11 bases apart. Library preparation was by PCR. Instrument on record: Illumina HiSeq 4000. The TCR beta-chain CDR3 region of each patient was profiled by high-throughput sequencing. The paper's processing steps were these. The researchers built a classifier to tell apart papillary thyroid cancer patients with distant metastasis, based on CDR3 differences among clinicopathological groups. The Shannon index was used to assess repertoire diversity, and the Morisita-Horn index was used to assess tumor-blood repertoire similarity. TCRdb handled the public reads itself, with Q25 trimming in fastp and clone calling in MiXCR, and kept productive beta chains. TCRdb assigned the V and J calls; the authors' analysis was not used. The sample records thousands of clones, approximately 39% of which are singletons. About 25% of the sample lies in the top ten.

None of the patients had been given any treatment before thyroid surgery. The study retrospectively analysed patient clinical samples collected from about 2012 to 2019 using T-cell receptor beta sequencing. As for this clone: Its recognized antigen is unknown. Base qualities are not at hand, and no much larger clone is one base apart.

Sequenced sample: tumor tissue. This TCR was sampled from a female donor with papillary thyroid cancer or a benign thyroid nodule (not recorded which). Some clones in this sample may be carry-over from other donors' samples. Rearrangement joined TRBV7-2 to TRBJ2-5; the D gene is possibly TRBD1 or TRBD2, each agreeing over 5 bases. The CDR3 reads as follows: CASSLGGVLQETQYF. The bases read TGTGCCAGCAGCTTAGGAGGGGTTCTTCAAGAGACCCAGTACTTC.